The clone carrying this T cell receptor (beta chain) was found a few times. Its antigen is currently unknown. Germline loops: CDR1 SQVTM, CDR2 ANQGSEA. Trimming took off 4 bases at V and 7 bases at J, with 13 bases between the two ends. The CDR3 runs 13 residues. The sample is drawn from a study of blood T cells in healthy people across ages. Study as a whole: Capturing about one barcoded beta molecule per two T cells was achieved by template switching. Study-level points and caveats: The recorded TCR beta diversity per million T cells decreased in a roughly linear manner with age. Higher diversity and more naive CD4+ cells were features of long-lived donors, compared to aged donors.

Russia was home to the donors, healthy Caucasian individuals aged about 6 to 90. Using a J-beta primer mix together with a sample-barcoded 5' primer, a second PCR was run for about 6 to 12 cycles. TCRdb analysed the 5' RACE reads with MiXCR anew, one entry per CDR3 protein. The sample comprises about 630,000 distinct CDR3 sequences, 20% to 25% of which are singletons, and roughly 3.4% rests with the top ten. The sequencing input was blood. V is TRBV29-1 and J is TRBJ1-4; maybe TRBD1 (5 bases). The clonotype originates from a man between 65 and 85 years old in good health. The CDR3 is CSVVSRAPEKLFF. The DNA of the CDR3 is TGCAGCGTTGTGAGCAGGGCCCCTGAAAAACTGTTTTTT.